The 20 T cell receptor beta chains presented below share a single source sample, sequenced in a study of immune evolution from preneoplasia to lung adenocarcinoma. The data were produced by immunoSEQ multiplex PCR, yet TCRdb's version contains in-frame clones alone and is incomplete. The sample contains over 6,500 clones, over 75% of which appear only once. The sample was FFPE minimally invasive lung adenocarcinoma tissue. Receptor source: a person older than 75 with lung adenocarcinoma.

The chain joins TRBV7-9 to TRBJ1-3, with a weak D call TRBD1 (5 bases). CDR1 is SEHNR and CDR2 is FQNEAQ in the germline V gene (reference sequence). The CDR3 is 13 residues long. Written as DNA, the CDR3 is TGTGCGAGTGGGGCCTACTCTGGAAACACCATATATTTT. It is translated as CASGAYSGNTIYF.

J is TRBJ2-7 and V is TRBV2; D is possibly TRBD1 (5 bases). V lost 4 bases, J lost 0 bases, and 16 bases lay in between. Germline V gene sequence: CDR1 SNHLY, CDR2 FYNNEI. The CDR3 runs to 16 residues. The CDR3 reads CASSAGRVPRSYEQYF. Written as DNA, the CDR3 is TGTGCCAGCAGTGCAGGCAGGGTCCCTCGCTCCTACGAGCAGTACTTC.

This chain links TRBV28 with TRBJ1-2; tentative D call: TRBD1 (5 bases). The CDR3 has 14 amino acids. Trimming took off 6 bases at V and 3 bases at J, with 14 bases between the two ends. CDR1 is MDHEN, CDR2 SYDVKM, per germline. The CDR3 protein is CASSTGHPYYGYTF. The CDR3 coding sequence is TGTGCCAGCAGCACCGGACACCCCTACTATGGCTACACCTTC.

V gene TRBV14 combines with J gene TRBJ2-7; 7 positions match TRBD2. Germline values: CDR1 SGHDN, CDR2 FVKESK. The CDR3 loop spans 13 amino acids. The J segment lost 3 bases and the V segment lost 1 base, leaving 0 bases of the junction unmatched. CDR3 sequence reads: CASSQGGGYEQYF. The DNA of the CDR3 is TGTGCCAGCAGCCAAGGGGGGGGCTACGAGCAGTACTTC.

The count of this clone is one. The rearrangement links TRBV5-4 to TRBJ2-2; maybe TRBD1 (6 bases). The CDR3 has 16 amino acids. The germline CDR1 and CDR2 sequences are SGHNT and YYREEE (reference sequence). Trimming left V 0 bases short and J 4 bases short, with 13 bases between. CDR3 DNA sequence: TGTGCCAGCAGCTTGGTCCGGACAGAGTTCACCGGGGAGCTGTTTTTT. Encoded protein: CASSLVRTEFTGELFF.

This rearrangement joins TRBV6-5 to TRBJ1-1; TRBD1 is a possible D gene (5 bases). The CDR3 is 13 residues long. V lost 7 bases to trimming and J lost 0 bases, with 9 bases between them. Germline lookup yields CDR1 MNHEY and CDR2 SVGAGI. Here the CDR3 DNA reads TGTGCCAGCAACGGGGACGTGAACACTGAAGCTTTCTTT. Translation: CASNGDVNTEAFF.

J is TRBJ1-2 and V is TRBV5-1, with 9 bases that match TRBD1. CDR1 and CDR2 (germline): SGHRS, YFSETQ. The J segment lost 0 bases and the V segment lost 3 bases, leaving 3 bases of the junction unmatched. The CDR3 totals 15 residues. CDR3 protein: CASSSRQGANYGYTF. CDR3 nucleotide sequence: TGCGCCAGCAGCTCCAGACAGGGGGCTAACTATGGCTACACCTTC.

CDR3 region: CASSTQGGGKETQYF. Written as DNA, the CDR3 is TGTGCCAGCAGCACACAGGGGGGCGGGAAAGAGACCCAGTACTTC. The chain carries TRBV9 and TRBJ2-5, with 8 bases matching TRBD1. Per germline, CDR1 SGDLS and CDR2 YYNGEE. J gave up 3 bases and V 4 bases, and 8 bases lay outside the gene matches. The CDR3 consists of 15 residues.

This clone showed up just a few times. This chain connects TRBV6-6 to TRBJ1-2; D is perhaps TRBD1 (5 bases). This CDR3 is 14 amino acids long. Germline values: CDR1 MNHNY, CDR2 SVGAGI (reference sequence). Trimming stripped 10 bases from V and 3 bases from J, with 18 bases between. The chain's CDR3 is CAIPRGAPDYGYTF. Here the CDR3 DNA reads TGTGCCATCCCCCGCGGGGCTCCGGACTATGGCTACACCTTC.

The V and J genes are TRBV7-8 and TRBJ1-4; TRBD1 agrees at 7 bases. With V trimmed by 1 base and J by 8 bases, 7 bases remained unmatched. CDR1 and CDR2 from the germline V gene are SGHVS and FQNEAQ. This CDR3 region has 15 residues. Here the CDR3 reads CASSLERGQVEKLFF. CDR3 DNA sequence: TGTGCCAGCAGCTTAGAAAGGGGGCAAGTAGAAAAACTGTTTTTT.

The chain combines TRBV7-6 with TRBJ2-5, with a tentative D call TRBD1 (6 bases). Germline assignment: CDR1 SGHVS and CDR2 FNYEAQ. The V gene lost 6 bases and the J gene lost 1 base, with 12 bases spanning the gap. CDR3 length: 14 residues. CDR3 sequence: CASSRTDFQETQYF. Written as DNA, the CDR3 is TGTGCCAGCAGTCGGACAGACTTCCAAGAGACCCAGTACTTC. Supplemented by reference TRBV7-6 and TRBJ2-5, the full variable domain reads GAGVSQSPRYKVTKRGQDVALRCDPISGHVSLYWYRQALGQGPEFLTYFNYEAQQDKSGLPNDRFSAERPEGSISTLTIQRTEQRDSAMYRCASSRTDFQETQYFGPGTRLLVL.

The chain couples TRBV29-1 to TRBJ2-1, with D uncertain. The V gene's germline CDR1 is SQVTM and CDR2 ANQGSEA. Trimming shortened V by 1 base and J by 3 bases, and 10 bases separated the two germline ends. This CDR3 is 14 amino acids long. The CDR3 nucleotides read TGCAGCGTTGAAGTAGGTGGTGTCTACAATGAGCAGTTCTTC. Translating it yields CSVEVGGVYNEQFF.

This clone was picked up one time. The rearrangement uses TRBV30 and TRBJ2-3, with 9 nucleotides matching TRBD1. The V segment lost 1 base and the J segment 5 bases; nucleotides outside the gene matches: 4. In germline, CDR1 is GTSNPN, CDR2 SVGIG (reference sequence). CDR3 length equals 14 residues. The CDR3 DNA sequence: TGTGCCTGGAGTGCCTCGACAGGGGGAGATACGCAGTATTTT. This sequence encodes CAWSASTGGDTQYF.

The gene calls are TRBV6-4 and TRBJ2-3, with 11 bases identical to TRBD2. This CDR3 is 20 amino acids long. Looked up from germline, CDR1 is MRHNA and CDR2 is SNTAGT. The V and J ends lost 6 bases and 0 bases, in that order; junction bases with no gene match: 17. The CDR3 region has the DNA TGTGCCAGCAGCCTTGTAGCAGGACTAGCGGGCCGCCCGAGCACAGATACGCAGTATTTT. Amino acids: CASSLVAGLAGRPSTDTQYF.

Written as DNA, the CDR3 is TGTGCCAGCAGCAACAGGGCCAGTCAGCCCCAGCATTTT. This translates into CASSNRASQPQHF. This chain uses TRBV21-1 with TRBJ1-5; the D call TRBD1 from the table was never checked on the DNA. TRBV21-1 is a recognized pseudogene. CDR3 length: 13 residues.

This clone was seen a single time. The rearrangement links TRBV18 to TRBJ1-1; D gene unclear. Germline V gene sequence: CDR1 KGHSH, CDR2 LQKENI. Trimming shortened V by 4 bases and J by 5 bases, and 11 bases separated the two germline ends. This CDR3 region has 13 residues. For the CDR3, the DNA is TGTGCCAGCTCACAGGATCTCAGGACTGAAGCTTTCTTT. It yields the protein CASSQDLRTEAFF.

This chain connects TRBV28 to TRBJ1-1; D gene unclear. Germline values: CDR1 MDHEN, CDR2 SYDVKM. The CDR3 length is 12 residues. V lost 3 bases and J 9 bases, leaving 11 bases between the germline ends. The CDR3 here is CASSLGQGKAFF. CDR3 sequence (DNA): TGTGCCAGCAGTTTGGGTCAAGGGAAAGCTTTCTTT.

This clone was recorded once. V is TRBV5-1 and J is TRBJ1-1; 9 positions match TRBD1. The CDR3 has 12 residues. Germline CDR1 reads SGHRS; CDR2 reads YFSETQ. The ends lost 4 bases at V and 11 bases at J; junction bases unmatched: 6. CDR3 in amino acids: CASSGQGTVAFF. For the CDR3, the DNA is TGCGCCAGCAGCGGACAGGGGACTGTCGCTTTCTTT.

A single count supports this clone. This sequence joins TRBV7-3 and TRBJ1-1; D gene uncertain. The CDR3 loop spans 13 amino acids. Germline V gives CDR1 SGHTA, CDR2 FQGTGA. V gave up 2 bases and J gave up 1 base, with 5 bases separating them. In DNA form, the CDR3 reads TGTGCCAGCAGCTTATTCCCGAACACTGAAGCTTTCTTT. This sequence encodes CASSLFPNTEAFF.

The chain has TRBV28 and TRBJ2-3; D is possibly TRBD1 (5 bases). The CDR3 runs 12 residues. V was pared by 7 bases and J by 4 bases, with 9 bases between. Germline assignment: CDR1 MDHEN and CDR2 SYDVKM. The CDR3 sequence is CASIKGADTQYF. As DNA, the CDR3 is TGTGCCAGCATTAAAGGGGCAGATACGCAGTATTTT.